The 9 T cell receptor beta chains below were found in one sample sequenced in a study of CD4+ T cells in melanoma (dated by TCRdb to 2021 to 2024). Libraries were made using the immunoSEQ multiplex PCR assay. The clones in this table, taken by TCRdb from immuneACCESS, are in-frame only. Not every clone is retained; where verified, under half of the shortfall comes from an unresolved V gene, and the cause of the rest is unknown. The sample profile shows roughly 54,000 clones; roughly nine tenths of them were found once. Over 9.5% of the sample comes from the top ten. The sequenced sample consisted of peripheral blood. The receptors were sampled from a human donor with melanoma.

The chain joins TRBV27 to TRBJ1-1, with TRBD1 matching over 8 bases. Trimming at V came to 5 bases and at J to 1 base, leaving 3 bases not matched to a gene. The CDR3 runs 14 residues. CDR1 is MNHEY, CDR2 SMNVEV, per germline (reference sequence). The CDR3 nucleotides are TGTGCCAGCAGTGTGGACAGGGCGAACACTGAAGCTTTCTTT. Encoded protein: CASSVDRANTEAFF.

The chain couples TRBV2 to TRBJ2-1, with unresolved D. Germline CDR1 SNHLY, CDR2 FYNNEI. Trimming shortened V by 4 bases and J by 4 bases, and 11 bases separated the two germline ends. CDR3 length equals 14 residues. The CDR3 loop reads CASSVRAYYNEQFF. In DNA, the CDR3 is TGTGCCAGCAGTGTTAGGGCTTATTACAATGAGCAGTTCTTC.

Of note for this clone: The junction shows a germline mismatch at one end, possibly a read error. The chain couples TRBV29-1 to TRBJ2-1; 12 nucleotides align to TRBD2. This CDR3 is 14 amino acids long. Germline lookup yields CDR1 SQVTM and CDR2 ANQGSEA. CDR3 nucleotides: TGCAGCGTACAGACTAGCGGGGGCCTCACTGAGCTGTTCTTC. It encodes CSVQTSGGLTELFF.

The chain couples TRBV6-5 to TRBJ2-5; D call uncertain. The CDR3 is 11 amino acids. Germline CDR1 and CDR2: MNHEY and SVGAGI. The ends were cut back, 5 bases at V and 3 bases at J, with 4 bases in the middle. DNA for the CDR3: TGTGCCAGCAGTAAGAAAGAGACCCAGTACTTC. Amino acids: CASSKKETQYF.

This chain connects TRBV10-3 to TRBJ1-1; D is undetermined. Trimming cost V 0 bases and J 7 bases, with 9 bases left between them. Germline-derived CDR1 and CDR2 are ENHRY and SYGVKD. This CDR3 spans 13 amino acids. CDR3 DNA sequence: TGTGCCATCAGTGAGTCGACTGGGATTGAAGCTTTCTTT. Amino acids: CAISESTGIEAFF.

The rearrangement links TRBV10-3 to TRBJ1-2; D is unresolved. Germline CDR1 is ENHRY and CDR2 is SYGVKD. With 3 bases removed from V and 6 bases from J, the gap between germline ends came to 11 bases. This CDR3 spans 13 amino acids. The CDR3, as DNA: TGTGCCATCAGTGAATCTGGGTTTGATGGCTACACCTTC. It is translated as CAISESGFDGYTF.

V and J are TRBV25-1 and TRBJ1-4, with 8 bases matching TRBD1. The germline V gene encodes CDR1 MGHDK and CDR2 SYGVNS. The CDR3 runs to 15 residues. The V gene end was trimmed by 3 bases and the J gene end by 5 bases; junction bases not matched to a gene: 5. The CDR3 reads CASSEAGQANEKLFF. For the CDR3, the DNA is TGTGCCAGCAGTGAGGCGGGACAGGCGAATGAAAAACTGTTTTTT.

The CDR3 reads CASSLDVRNYGYTF. Here the CDR3 DNA reads TGTGCCAGCAGCTTGGACGTAAGAAACTATGGCTACACCTTC. The rearrangement uses TRBV5-4 and TRBJ1-2; D is unclear. V was trimmed by 0 bases and J by 2 bases, leaving 8 bases between them. Germline values: CDR1 SGHNT, CDR2 YYREEE (reference sequence). There are 14 residues in the CDR3.

The CDR3 spells CASSPPLTDRLLDYTF. In nucleotides, the CDR3 is TGTGCCAGCTCACCACCTCTTACAGACAGGCTCCTAGACTACACCTTC. The chain has TRBV18 and TRBJ1-2; TRBD1 might be the D (6 bases). Trimming shortened V by 0 bases and J by 10 bases, and 21 bases separated the two germline ends. The length of the CDR3 is 16 residues. Germline CDR1 reads KGHSH; CDR2 reads LQKENI.